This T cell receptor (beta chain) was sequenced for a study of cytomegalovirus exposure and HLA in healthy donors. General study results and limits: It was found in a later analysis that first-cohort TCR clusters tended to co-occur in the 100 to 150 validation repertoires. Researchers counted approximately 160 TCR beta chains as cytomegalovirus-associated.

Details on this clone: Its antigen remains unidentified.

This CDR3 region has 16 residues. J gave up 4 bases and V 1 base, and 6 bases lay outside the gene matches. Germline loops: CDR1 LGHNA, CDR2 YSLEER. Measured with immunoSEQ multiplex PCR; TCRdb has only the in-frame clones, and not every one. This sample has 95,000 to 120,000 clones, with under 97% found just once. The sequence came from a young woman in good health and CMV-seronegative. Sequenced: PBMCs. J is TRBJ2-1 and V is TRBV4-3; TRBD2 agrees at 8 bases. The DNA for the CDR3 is TGCGCCAGCAGCCAAGGAGCGGGGGCCAAGTACAATGAGCAGTTCTTC. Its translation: CASSQGAGAKYNEQFF.